This T cell receptor beta chain was captured by sequencing in a study of blood T cell repertoires in COVID-19. Study-wide background: Acute and convalescent COVID-19 samples came from the United States, Italy and Spain. T cells, B-cell-depleted T cells, or PBMCs provided the cDNA or gDNA that served as material.

In the study's own analysis: Estimates of nucleated cell counts were drawn from the amplification of reference gene primers. This table comes from immunoSEQ multiplex PCR, and its TCRdb copy is limited to in-frame clones, with some not included. The V and J calls and clone size are taken from that table; D and trimming were inferred from the DNA. The sample records approximately 270,000 clones, approximately 85% being singletons. This clone was detected many times. Patients at the Seattle site were enrolled during active infection and followed longitudinally. The length of the CDR3 is 14 residues. The V end was cut by 5 bases, the J end by 5 bases, with 12 bases between. Germline-derived CDR1 and CDR2 are SEHNR and FQNEAQ (reference sequence).

Sequencing was performed on peripheral blood. The chain carries TRBV7-9 and TRBJ2-2; no reliable D call. This receptor was identified in a human donor with COVID-19, enrolled during active disease. The donor label of this sample is uncertain. CDR3 coding DNA: TGTGCCAGCAGCCGTCAGGCACAAACCGGGGAGCTGTTTTTT. As protein: CASSRQAQTGELFF.